This T cell receptor (beta chain) is from a study of OX40 agonist ivuxolimab in advanced cancers. Study details: Dose-escalation subjects each had hepatocellular carcinoma, melanoma, renal cell or head and neck cancer. The study, taken as a whole, reports: Normalized expansion of T-cell clones was also low for some nonresponders. There was clonal expansion of CD4+ and CD8+ blood T cells by week 6 at 0.1 to 3.0 mg/kg. The study found that CD8+ T cells averaged more expanded clones than CD4+.

Germline values: CDR1 MDHEN, CDR2 SYDVKM. After removal of 3 bases from V and 5 bases from J, the junction contained 13 bases not matched to a gene. The CDR3 is 18 amino acids. Note on this clone: Its antigen is not known.

The data were produced by immunoSEQ multiplex PCR, yet TCRdb's version contains in-frame clones alone and is incomplete. Of approximately 68,000 clones in the sample, approximately 90% were seen once. The chain links TRBV28 to TRBJ2-1, with 10 positions matching TRBD1. The TCR was taken from an adult with an advanced solid tumor such as melanoma, head and neck, liver or kidney cancer. This specimen was CD4+ or CD8+ T cells sorted from blood, taken in a trial of the OX40 agonist ivuxolimab. This CDR3 reads CASSFGDRGRDLHNEQFF. In DNA, the CDR3 is TGTGCCAGCAGTTTCGGGGACAGGGGCAGGGACCTTCACAATGAGCAGTTCTTC.